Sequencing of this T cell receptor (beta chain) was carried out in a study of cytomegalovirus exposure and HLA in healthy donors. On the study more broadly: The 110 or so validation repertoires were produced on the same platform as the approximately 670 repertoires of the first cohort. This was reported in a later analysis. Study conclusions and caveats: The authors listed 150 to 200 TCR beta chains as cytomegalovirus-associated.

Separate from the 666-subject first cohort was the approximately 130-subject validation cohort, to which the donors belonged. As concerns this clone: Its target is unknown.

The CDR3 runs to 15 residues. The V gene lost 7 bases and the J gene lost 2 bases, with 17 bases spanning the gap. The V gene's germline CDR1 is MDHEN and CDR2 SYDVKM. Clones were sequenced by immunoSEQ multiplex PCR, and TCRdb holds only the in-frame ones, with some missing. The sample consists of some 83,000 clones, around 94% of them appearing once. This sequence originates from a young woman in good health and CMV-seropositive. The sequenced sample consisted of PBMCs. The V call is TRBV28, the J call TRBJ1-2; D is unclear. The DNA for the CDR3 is TGTGCCAGCACCTCTTGGGCCGCCCTCAACTATGGCTACACCTTC. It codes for CASTSWAALNYGYTF.